The clone carrying this T cell receptor beta chain was recorded at least ten times. Its antigen is unidentified. As for time point: patch test 2, 6 weeks after DPC sensitization. Specified treatment: therapeutic diphenylcyclopropenone sensitization with weekly scalp DPC. Whole blood, unfractionated, served as the material for total RNA extraction. This entry belongs to a study of human T cells and chemical hapten exposure. Across the study: Upper back patch tests used 0.01% DPC, scored after 6 days. Findings of the study overall: The presence of alopecia in the donors means their immune response may differ from healthy people's. TCRs exceeding 1 in 1000 frequency stayed unchanged with DPC sensitization.

The length of the CDR3 is 13 residues. The trim removed 4 bases at V and 3 bases at J, leaving 5 bases unmatched. Looked up from germline, CDR1 is SQVTM and CDR2 is ANQGSEA. Each CDR3 protein gets one entry after TCRdb re-called the RACE reads with MiXCR. The sample consists of about 69,000 distinct CDR3 sequences, 10% of them appearing once. The receptor's source is a woman aged 45-65 years with alopecia areata. Some clones in this sample may be carry-over from other donors' samples. J is TRBJ2-7 and V is TRBV29-1, with 8 positions matching TRBD1. Sequenced here: whole blood, sampled in connection with sensitization to the hapten diphenylcyclopropenone (DPC). The CDR3 region has the DNA TGCAGCGTTGCTAGGACAGGGAGCTACGAGCAGTACTTC. Its translation: CSVARTGSYEQYF.